This T cell receptor (beta chain) was documented in a study of T cells expressing NK-cell markers. Study information: All TCR beta repertoires analysed originated from sorted CD3+CD56+NKG2C+, CD3+CD56+NKG2C- and CD3+CD56-NKG2C+ T cells.

The study's findings and limits: There were four donors in whom these clonotypes also led the CD3+CD56-NKG2C+ fraction. CD8+ T cells in roughly six donors included dominant NKG2C+ clonotypes at about 1.0-8%.

No DNA is given; TCRdb re-called the 5' RACE reads and lists each CDR3 protein once. This sample contains approximately 380,000 distinct CDR3 sequences. In regard to this clonotype: The antigen remains unidentified.

The CDR3 has 14 amino acids. Germline CDR1 and CDR2: LNHDA and SQIVND (reference sequence). The receptor's source is a man aged 18 to 69 in good health. Sequencing was carried out using blood T cells: a sorted CD56 or NKG2C T cell subset, CD4+ or CD8+ T cells, or bulk PBMC T cells (not recorded which). This chain joins TRBV19 and TRBJ1-3. CDR3 sequence: CASSRIDSGNTIYF.